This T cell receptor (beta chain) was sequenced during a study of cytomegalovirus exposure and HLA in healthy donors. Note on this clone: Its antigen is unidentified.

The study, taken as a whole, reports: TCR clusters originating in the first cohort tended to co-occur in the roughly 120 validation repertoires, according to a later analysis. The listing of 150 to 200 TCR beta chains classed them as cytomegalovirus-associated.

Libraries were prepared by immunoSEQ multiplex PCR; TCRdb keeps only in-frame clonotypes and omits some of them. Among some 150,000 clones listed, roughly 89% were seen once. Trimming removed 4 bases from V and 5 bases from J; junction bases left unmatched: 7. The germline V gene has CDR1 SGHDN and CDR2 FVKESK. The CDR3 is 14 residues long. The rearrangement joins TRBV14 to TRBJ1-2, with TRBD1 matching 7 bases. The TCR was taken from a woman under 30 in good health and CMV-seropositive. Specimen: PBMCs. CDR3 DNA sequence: TGTGCCAGCAGCCCAGGGGGGCGCGGGTATGGCTACACCTTC. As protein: CASSPGGRGYGYTF.